Shown below are 28 T cell receptor beta chains from a single sample sequenced in a study of metastatic and nonmetastatic thyroid tumors. MiXCR reprocessed the PCR reads for TCRdb. The repertoire holds roughly 7,000 clones, with just under 30% as singletons. Before thyroid surgery, none of the patients had received any treatment. The sample taken for sequencing was tumor tissue. These receptor sequences come from a female donor with papillary thyroid cancer or a benign thyroid nodule (not recorded which). Some clones in this sample may be carry-over from other donors' samples.

V is TRBV27 and J is TRBJ2-2; no definite D call. The V end lost 5 bases, the J end lost 6 bases, and 13 bases lay between the germline ends. Germline V gene data show CDR1 as MNHEY and CDR2 as SMNVEV (reference sequence). The CDR3 runs 14 residues. CDR3 DNA sequence: TGTGCCAGCAGTATGGGGTCTCTCTCCGGGGAGCTGTTTTTT. It is translated as CASSMGSLSGELFF.

This clone has a handful of counts. The J gene is TRBJ2-7, the V gene TRBV6-1, with 13 bases fitting TRBD2. The V and J ends lost 5 bases and 1 base, in that order; junction bases with no gene match: 5. The CDR3 is made up of 16 amino acids. Germline CDR1 reads MNHNS; CDR2 reads SASEGT. For the CDR3, the DNA is TGTGCCAGCAGTCCCCGGACTAGCGGGAGATCCTACGAGCAGTACTTC. Translation: CASSPRTSGRSYEQYF.

This clone was counted many times. The CDR3 is CAWSLGLAGLDEQYF. CDR3 coding DNA: TGTGCCTGGAGTCTCGGACTAGCGGGTTTGGACGAGCAGTACTTC. This rearrangement joins TRBV30 to TRBJ2-7, with TRBD2 identical over 11 bases. The CDR3 has 15 residues. The V gene end was trimmed by 2 bases and the J gene end by 5 bases; junction bases not matched to a gene: 8. The germline CDR1 and CDR2 sequences are GTSNPN and SVGIG (reference sequence).

This chain uses TRBV6-1 with TRBJ2-7; no definite D call. V was trimmed by 5 bases and J by 3 bases, leaving 20 bases between them. Per germline, CDR1 MNHNS and CDR2 SASEGT. The CDR3 is 16 amino acids. The DNA for the CDR3 is TGTGCCAGCAGTCCCCTGGACGGGCCGCCTATCTACGAGCAGTACTTC. This translates into CASSPLDGPPIYEQYF.

The J gene is TRBJ2-7, the V gene TRBV20-1, with 10 bases matching TRBD1. V lost 7 bases, J lost 7 bases, and 16 bases stayed unmatched. Germline V gene lookup returns CDR1 DFQATT and CDR2 SNEGSKA (reference sequence). The CDR3 runs 15 residues. The CDR3 here is CSVLPSGTGVGEQYF. CDR3 coding DNA: TGCAGTGTTCTCCCATCCGGGACAGGGGTGGGTGAGCAGTACTTC.

A few counts support this clone. This rearrangement joins TRBV6-4 to TRBJ2-2; D may correspond to TRBD1 or TRBD2 (5 bases each). V shed 6 bases and J shed 3 bases, with 17 bases lying between them. CDR1 is MRHNA, CDR2 SNTAGT, per germline. This CDR3 region has 16 residues. The CDR3 coding sequence is TGTGCCAGCAGATCAAACCGGGACGGGTACACCGGGGAGCTGTTTTTT. This encodes CASRSNRDGYTGELFF.

This clone was seen a few times. The chain is built from TRBV24-1 and TRBJ1-3, with D hard to call. Trimming stripped 7 bases from V and 4 bases from J, with 16 bases between. The CDR3 length is 15 residues. Germline V CDR1 and CDR2: KGHDR, SFDVKD. As DNA, the CDR3 is TGTGCCACCAGGGACCGGGCCCCGGGGGGAAACACCATATATTTT. It is translated as CATRDRAPGGNTIYF.

V and J are TRBV2 and TRBJ2-2, with D possibly matching TRBD2 (6 bases). The CDR3 extends over 14 amino acids. With 6 bases removed from V and 5 bases from J, the gap between germline ends came to 13 bases. Germline V gene sequence: CDR1 SNHLY, CDR2 FYNNEI. CDR3 coding DNA: TGTGCCAGCAGGAGGACTACAATTACCGGGGAGCTGTTTTTT. Translating it yields CASRRTTITGELFF.

The J gene is TRBJ1-3, the V gene TRBV6-1; no firm D call. The CDR3 has 11 amino acids. The V end was cut by 8 bases, the J end by 3 bases, with 5 bases between. Germline V lookup: CDR1 MNHNS, CDR2 SASEGT. The CDR3 DNA is TGTGCCAGCGCCGGTGGAAACACCATATATTTT. Protein: CASAGGNTIYF.

As regards this clone: As the CDR3 is not closed by the conserved phenylalanine or tryptophan, this likely results from a read error. The rearrangement joins TRBV6-1 to TRBJ2-7; unclear D gene. Germline V lookup: CDR1 MNHNS, CDR2 SASEGT. With 6 bases removed from V and 9 bases from J, the gap between germline ends came to 15 bases. This CDR3 has 12 residues. The CDR3 protein is CASRKQPYLQYL. CDR3 DNA sequence: TGTGCCAGCAGGAAGCAACCCTACTTGCAGTACTTA.

This clone counts as medium-sized. This chain links TRBV6-1 with TRBJ2-5; 8 bases are a match to TRBD1. Germline CDR1 and CDR2: MNHNS and SASEGT. V shed 7 bases, J shed 7 bases, and the junction held 14 bases outside the gene matches. The CDR3 has 15 residues. The CDR3 protein is CASTVGRGQSGTQYF. CDR3 nucleotides: TGTGCCAGCACCGTAGGCAGGGGGCAATCGGGGACCCAGTACTTC.

This clone was found a few times. The rearrangement links TRBV12-5 to TRBJ2-1; TRBD1 is a possible D gene (5 bases). Trimming cost V 3 bases and J 6 bases, with 9 bases left between them. The CDR3 length is 13 residues. Germline loops: CDR1 LGHNT, CDR2 FRNRAP. DNA of the CDR3: TGTGCTAGTGGTTTAAGGGGAAGCAATGAGCAGTTCTTC. Its translation: CASGLRGSNEQFF.

This clone was observed a handful of times. The chain has TRBV6-2 or TRBV6-3 and TRBJ1-2, with TRBD1 as a possible D gene (6 bases). Trimming cost V 0 bases and J 6 bases, with 14 bases left between them. This CDR3 has 15 residues. CDR1 and CDR2 (germline): MNHEY, SVGEGT. CDR3 DNA sequence: TGTGCCAGCAGTTACTCGCCACAAGAGGGGGATGGCTACACCTTC. Its translation: CASSYSPQEGDGYTF.

The count of this clone is one. This chain connects TRBV7-9 to TRBJ1-1; no definite D call. The CDR3 is 13 residues long. The germline CDR1 and CDR2 sequences are SEHNR and FQNEAQ (reference sequence). V was pared by 5 bases and J by 3 bases, with 10 bases between. This CDR3 reads CASSSAADTEAFF. CDR3 nucleotides: TGTGCCAGCAGCAGCGCGGCGGACACTGAAGCTTTCTTT.

The genes are TRBV28 and TRBJ2-1; 11 bases align to TRBD2. The CDR3 runs 15 residues. CDR1 is MDHEN and CDR2 is SYDVKM in the germline V gene. V lost 6 bases, J lost 7 bases, and 8 bases stayed unmatched. CDR3 region: CASSHGTSGNNEQFF. CDR3 coding DNA: TGTGCCAGCAGCCACGGGACTAGCGGTAATAATGAGCAGTTCTTC.

The chain combines TRBV12-3 or TRBV12-4 with TRBJ2-2; 10 bases are a match to TRBD2. CDR3 length equals 15 residues. The ends lost 2 bases at V and 7 bases at J; junction bases unmatched: 4. CDR3 nucleotides: TGTGCCAGCAGTTTACTAGCGGGGGATCACGGGGAGCTGTTTTTT. It codes for CASSLLAGDHGELFF.

This clone turned up a few times. At the DNA level, this CDR3 is encoded by other sequences in the same sample as well. The V gene is TRBV11-2, the J gene TRBJ2-3; 8 nucleotides line up with TRBD2. This CDR3 comprises 16 residues. Per germline, CDR1 SGHAT and CDR2 FQNNGV. Unmatched junction bases numbered 14, after V lost 6 bases and J lost 6 bases. In DNA form, the CDR3 reads TGTGCCAGCAGTTCTACGACGGGAGGGGGTAGGGATACGCAGTATTTT. Translated, it gives CASSSTTGGGRDTQYF.

This clone was seen ten or more times. This chain uses TRBV5-6 with TRBJ2-7; D call uncertain. The CDR3 has 12 residues. CDR1 is SGHDT and CDR2 is YYEEEE in the germline V gene. Trimming shortened V by 4 bases and J by 7 bases, and 12 bases separated the two germline ends. The CDR3, as DNA: TGTGCCAGCAGCCCCGTAATTGGAGAGCAGTACTTC. It encodes CASSPVIGEQYF.

Relative to its sample, this clone is medium-sized. The DNA of the CDR3 is TGTGCCTGGACAAGGACCGGGGAGCTGTTTTTT. Translation: CAWTRTGELFF. V usage is TRBV30 and J usage is TRBJ2-2, with D unresolved. In germline, CDR1 is GTSNPN, CDR2 SVGIG (reference sequence). V was trimmed by 4 bases and J by 5 bases, leaving 5 bases between them. CDR3 length: 11 residues.

This clone was seen more than once but under ten times. The chain uses TRBV27 and TRBJ1-2, with D unresolved. The germline CDR1 and CDR2 sequences are MNHEY and SMNVEV (reference sequence). V was clipped by 8 bases and J by 3 bases, with 7 bases between them. The CDR3 contains 11 residues. The CDR3 loop reads CASGRDYGYTF. DNA of the CDR3: TGTGCCAGCGGGAGAGACTATGGCTACACCTTC.

This clone was observed a handful of times. The chain recombines TRBV6-1 with TRBJ2-7; 11 nucleotides align to TRBD1. The ends lost 5 bases at V and 5 bases at J; junction bases unmatched: 11. CDR1 is MNHNS, CDR2 SASEGT, per germline. This CDR3 has 16 amino acids. In DNA, the CDR3 is TGTGCCAGCAGTCGCCCGGGGGACAGGGGGTTCCACGAGCAGTACTTC. The encoded protein is CASSRPGDRGFHEQYF.

The gene calls are TRBV19 and TRBJ2-1; tentative D call: TRBD1 (6 bases). The V end lost 6 bases, the J end lost 3 bases, and 15 bases lay between the germline ends. CDR3 length: 15 amino acids. Germline lookup yields CDR1 LNHDA and CDR2 SQIVND (reference sequence). This chain's CDR3 is CASRPTGSRYNEQFF. DNA of the CDR3: TGTGCCAGTAGGCCCACAGGGTCTCGCTACAATGAGCAGTTCTTC.

The chain is built from TRBV6-1 and TRBJ2-7; no clear D gene. Germline CDR1 is MNHNS and CDR2 is SASEGT. The germline V and J ends were trimmed by 1 base and 3 bases, with 4 bases remaining between them. The CDR3 sequence is 12 residues long. CDR3 region: CASSEGYYEQYF. CDR3 in DNA: TGTGCCAGCAGTGAAGGATACTACGAGCAGTACTTC.

This sequence joins TRBV6-1 and TRBJ2-5; 14 bases align to TRBD2. V was pared by 6 bases and J by 5 bases, with 5 bases of the junction left unmatched. The germline gives CDR1 MNHNS, CDR2 SASEGT. This CDR3 is 15 amino acids long. The CDR3 DNA sequence: TGTGCCAGCAGCGGACTAGCGGGAGGAGAGGAGACCCAGTACTTC. Translation: CASSGLAGGEETQYF.

V is TRBV6-5 and J is TRBJ2-7, with TRBD1 identical over 9 bases. This CDR3 contains 14 residues. The junction had 10 bases not matched to a gene; V was cut back by 8 bases and J by 5 bases. Looked up from germline, CDR1 is MNHEY and CDR2 is SVGAGI. The CDR3 here is CASGFGTGFNEQYF. CDR3 sequence (DNA): TGTGCCAGCGGTTTCGGGACAGGGTTTAACGAGCAGTACTTC.

The CDR3 here is CASSSRTAGNTIYF. The CDR3 DNA reads TGTGCCAGCAGTTCCCGGACAGCGGGAAACACCATATATTTT. The chain couples TRBV12-3 or TRBV12-4 to TRBJ1-3; tentative D call: TRBD1 (6 bases). Trimming left V 4 bases short and J 4 bases short, with 11 bases between. The CDR3 is made up of 14 amino acids.

Sample share makes this clone medium-sized (0.01 to 0.1%). The chain carries TRBV5-6 and TRBJ2-5; 7 bases agree with TRBD1. The germline CDR1 and CDR2 sequences are SGHDT and YYEEEE. This CDR3 has 14 residues. Trimming cost V 2 bases and J 3 bases; bases outside gene matches: 4. The CDR3, as DNA: TGTGCCAGCAGCTTCGTGGGACAGAAAGAGACCCAGTACTTC. Its translation is CASSFVGQKETQYF.

This chain connects TRBV18 to TRBJ2-7, with TRBD1 matching over 7 bases. The CDR3 contains 14 residues. Looked up from germline, CDR1 is KGHSH and CDR2 is LQKENI. With V trimmed by 2 bases and J by 2 bases, 3 bases remained unmatched. CDR3 sequence: CASSPTGVTYEQYF. The DNA of the CDR3 is TGTGCCAGCTCACCAACAGGGGTAACCTACGAGCAGTACTTC.